This T cell receptor (beta chain) was obtained from a study of early T cells in non-severe SARS-CoV-2 infection. Looking at the study overall: Bulk RNA from unsorted whole blood was sequenced; chains were unpaired.

Study outcomes and limitations: Private and CD4 specificities were missed by VDJdb matching, skewed to anti-spike CD8.

The table lists this clonotype with a few counts. The antigen is not known. Attached unique molecular identifiers marked individual cDNA molecules. TCRdb re-called the 5' RACE reads through MiXCR, storing one row per CDR3 protein. Of over 85,000 distinct CDR3 sequences listed, over 10% are singletons. This TCR was recovered from an adult who was a healthcare worker with PCR-confirmed SARS-CoV-2 infection or an uninfected control (not recorded which). Sample: whole blood, taken at baseline.

CDR3 in DNA: TGTGCCAGCAGCCCCCGTGGCGACAGGCCCTCCTACGAGCAGTACTTC. It codes for CASSPRGDRPSYEQYF. The chain carries TRBV3-1 and TRBJ2-7; D might be TRBD1 (6 bases). The CDR3 totals 16 residues. Germline lookup yields CDR1 LGHDT and CDR2 YNNKEL (reference sequence). The V end was cut by 4 bases, the J end by 0 bases, with 16 bases between.